The 14 T cell receptor beta chains listed next were all sequenced from one sample in a study of T cells in Graves' hyperthyroidism and ophthalmopathy. Researchers took RNA transcripts and amplified the TCR beta CDR3 regions from them. HTBI primers were employed in a first-round RT-PCR of the TCR CDR3. In TCRdb, the multiplex PCR reads were re-called with MiXCR into one record per CDR3 protein. This sample carries roughly 650,000 distinct CDR3 sequences, 16% of them seen once, and the ten largest clones take 2.5% to 4%. Specimen: blood. The receptors come from a woman in her 40s with Graves' ophthalmopathy.

This clonotype was observed many times. The V call is TRBV15, the J call TRBJ2-7, with 9 bases identical to TRBD2. The CDR3 has 17 residues. Trimming removed 3 bases from V and 5 bases from J; junction bases left unmatched: 14. Per the germline V gene, CDR1 is LNHNV and CDR2 is YYDKDF (reference sequence). CDR3 sequence reads: CATSRTIPGLAVHEQYF. The CDR3 DNA follows: TGTGCCACCAGCAGGACGATACCGGGACTAGCCGTCCACGAGCAGTACTTC. The full variable domain, in which reference TRBV15 and TRBJ2-7 provide the parts outside the CDR3, is DAMVIQNPRYQVTQFGKPVTLSCSQTLNHNVMYWYQQKSSQAPKLLFHYYDKDFNNEADTPDNFQSRRPNTSFCFLDIRSPGLGDTAMYLCATSRTIPGLAVHEQYFGPGTRLTVT.

This clonotype was detected many times. V is TRBV20-1 and J is TRBJ2-1, with 8 bases fitting TRBD1. The CDR3 is 15 amino acids. With V trimmed by 3 bases and J by 3 bases, 7 bases remained unmatched. Germline CDR1 reads DFQATT; CDR2 reads SNEGSKA (reference sequence). Written as DNA, the CDR3 is TGCAGTGCTAGTCTGACAGGGGTCATCTACAATGAGCAGTTCTTC. This encodes CSASLTGVIYNEQFF.

This clonotype was observed a few times. The V and J genes are TRBV5-6 and TRBJ2-1; the D gene is possibly TRBD1 (6 bases). Germline CDR1 and CDR2: SGHDT and YYEEEE. V gave up 0 bases and J gave up 4 bases, with 11 bases separating them. The CDR3 covers 15 residues. In nucleotides, the CDR3 is TGTGCCAGCAGCTTGGGGACAGTCTTATACAATGAGCAGTTCTTC. Its protein product is CASSLGTVLYNEQFF. Looking up the rest from reference TRBV5-6 and TRBJ2-1 gives the full variable domain: DAGVTQSPTHLIKTRGQQVTLRCSPKSGHDTVSWYQQALGQGPQFIFQYYEEEERQRGNFPDRFSGHQFPNYSSELNVNALLLGDSALYLCASSLGTVLYNEQFFGPGTRLTVL.

This clonotype came up a few times. This chain connects TRBV6-5 to TRBJ2-7, with a weak D call TRBD1 (5 bases). The CDR3 has 15 amino acids. CDR1 MNHEY and CDR2 SVGAGI come from the germline V gene. V was shortened by 2 bases and J by 4 bases, with 15 bases between the two germline ends. The CDR3 is CASSYGRVPGYEQYF. The DNA of the CDR3 is TGTGCCAGCAGTTACGGCAGGGTCCCCGGTTACGAGCAGTACTTC.

This clonotype appeared once. The junction and the germline gene differ at one end; a read error may be behind it. J is TRBJ2-3 and V is TRBV10-3; 8 nucleotides match TRBD2. Germline CDR1 reads ENHRY; CDR2 reads SYGVKD. The CDR3 is made up of 15 amino acids. The CDR3 nucleotides are TGTGCCATCAGTGAGTCGCGGGGGGACACAGGTACGCAGTATTTT. This gives the protein CAISESRGDTGTQYF.

The gene calls are TRBV5-1 and TRBJ2-1; the match to TRBD2 covers 8 bases. V lost 1 base and J lost 4; bases outside the gene matches: 16. Germline V gives CDR1 SGHRS, CDR2 YFSETQ. The CDR3 length is 19 residues. This CDR3 reads CASSLPRERYSGNYNEQFF. CDR3 bases: TGCGCCAGCAGCTTGCCTAGGGAGCGATATAGCGGGAATTACAATGAGCAGTTCTTC.

With regard to this clonotype: Possible read error: a much larger clone is one base away. This chain uses TRBV6-1 with TRBJ2-1; 10 positions agree with TRBD2. The J segment lost 6 bases and the V segment lost 10 bases, leaving 12 bases of the junction unmatched. CDR1 and CDR2 from the germline V gene are MNHNS and SASEGT. This CDR3 is built from 15 residues. As DNA, the CDR3 is TGTGCCAACCACCCCTCTAGCGGGGGATTCAATGAGCAGTTCTTC. Translating it yields CANHPSSGGFNEQFF.

This clonotype appeared a single time. This chain uses TRBV30 with TRBJ2-5; D call uncertain. V shed 2 bases and J shed 3 bases, with 16 bases lying between them. The germline V gene encodes CDR1 GTSNPN and CDR2 SVGIG (reference sequence). The CDR3 runs 15 residues. Written as DNA, the CDR3 is TGTGCCTGGAGTTCCGCCCTTGACGCCAAAGAGACCCAGTACTTC. Amino acid sequence: CAWSSALDAKETQYF.

This clonotype appeared many times. The chain employs TRBV9 and TRBJ2-3, with D perhaps being TRBD1 or TRBD2 (6 bases each). The V end was cut by 0 bases, the J end by 4 bases, with 9 bases between. Germline CDR1 reads SGDLS; CDR2 reads YYNGEE. This CDR3 has 14 residues. CDR3 sequence reads: CASSVAGGPDTQYF. Written as DNA, the CDR3 is TGTGCCAGCAGCGTAGCTGGGGGGCCAGATACGCAGTATTTT.

There are many counts of this clonotype. V usage is TRBV10-3 and J usage is TRBJ2-2, with D tentatively TRBD1 (6 bases). CDR3 length equals 15 residues. Trimming took off 6 bases at V and 0 bases at J, with 11 bases between the two ends. From germline, CDR1 is ENHRY and CDR2 SYGVKD. For the CDR3, the DNA is TGTGCCATCAGCCGAGGACAGACGAACACCGGGGAGCTGTTTTTT. This codes for CAISRGQTNTGELFF.

This clonotype was detected a few times. The V and J genes are TRBV29-1 and TRBJ2-1, with TRBD2 identical over 10 bases. V gave up 5 bases and J gave up 4 bases; unmatched junction bases: 5. Germline assignment: CDR1 SQVTM and CDR2 ANQGSEA. The CDR3 loop spans 14 amino acids. This chain's CDR3 is CSVRTSGEYNEQFF. The DNA for the CDR3 is TGCAGCGTTCGAACTAGCGGGGAGTACAATGAGCAGTTCTTC.

This clonotype was seen ten or more times. This chain uses TRBV27 with TRBJ2-5; D not certain. Between the trimmed V and J ends, which lost 0 bases and 2 bases, there was a span of 10 bases. This CDR3 has 15 residues. Germline CDR1 reads MNHEY; CDR2 reads SMNVEV (reference sequence). CDR3 bases: TGTGCCAGCAGTTTATCGACCACGCCGCAAGAGACCCAGTACTTC. It specifies CASSLSTTPQETQYF.

This sequence joins TRBV6-1 and TRBJ1-2; 7 bases are shared with TRBD1. CDR1 MNHNS and CDR2 SASEGT come from the germline V gene. The CDR3 runs to 13 residues. Trimming took 5 bases from V and 4 from J; bases not matched to a gene: 4. CDR3 sequence: CASSKGQSYGYTF. The CDR3 coding sequence is TGTGCCAGCAGTAAGGGACAGTCCTATGGCTACACCTTC.

This clonotype has a count of ten or more. A much larger clone differs by one base, so this may be a read error. The chain uses TRBV3-1 and TRBJ2-5, with a weak D call TRBD2 (6 bases). The V end was cut by 1 base, the J end by 4 bases, with 7 bases between. The CDR3 length is 13 residues. CDR1 LGHDT and CDR2 YNNKEL come from the germline V gene (reference sequence). The CDR3 DNA is TGTGCCAGCAGCCAAGCGGGAGTAGAGACCCAGTACTTC. Translating it yields CASSQAGVETQYF.